Shown below are 24 T cell receptor beta chains from a single sample sequenced in a study of shared clonotypes between healthy human individuals. Sequenced by immunoSEQ multiplex PCR; TCRdb stores in-frame clones only, minus some. This sample carries 2 million to 2.5 million clones, approximately 93% of them seen once, and the ten largest clones take about 0.34%. Specimen: naive CD4+ T cells from PBMCs. Subset noted: CD45RA+ positively selected. Source of these receptors: a man aged 18-30 years in good health. Some clones in this sample may be carry-over from other donors' samples.

In nucleotides, the CDR3 is TGTGCCATCAGTGAGGGGGGGGAACAGCAGTACTTC. This encodes CAISEGGEQQYF. The V call is TRBV10-3, the J call TRBJ2-7; 7 bases agree with TRBD2. The J segment lost 8 bases and the V segment lost 2 bases, leaving 3 bases of the junction unmatched. The CDR3 consists of 12 residues. Germline V gene lookup returns CDR1 ENHRY and CDR2 SYGVKD.

CDR3 DNA: TGCGCCAGCAGCCCGGGGCTACGCCCCGGTGGGAATGAGCAGTTCTTC. It specifies CASSPGLRPGGNEQFF. The chain carries TRBV5-1 and TRBJ2-1; D tentatively reads TRBD1 or TRBD2 (5 bases each). Trimming cost V 4 bases and J 7 bases, with 21 bases left between them. CDR3 length: 16 residues. Germline CDR1 is SGHRS and CDR2 is YFSETQ.

This clone was picked up one time. At the DNA level, this CDR3 is encoded by other sequences in the same sample as well. The J gene is TRBJ1-5, the V gene TRBV6-1; 8 bases are shared with TRBD1. Germline V CDR1 and CDR2: MNHNS, SASEGT. With V trimmed by 7 bases and J by 5 bases, 4 bases remained unmatched. The CDR3 extends over 13 amino acids. CDR3 nucleotides: TGTGCCAGCACCTCAGGGGGCTATCAGCCCCAGCATTTT. Residues: CASTSGGYQPQHF.

CDR3 DNA sequence: TGTGCCAGCAGCTTGGGACACCCTTATGGCTACACCTTC. Residues: CASSLGHPYGYTF. The V call is TRBV5-4, the J call TRBJ1-2; D remains unclear. Germline CDR1 and CDR2: SGHNT and YYREEE (reference sequence). With 0 bases removed from V and 5 bases from J, the gap between germline ends came to 8 bases. The CDR3 extends over 13 amino acids.

The V and J genes are TRBV28 and TRBJ1-2; D unresolved. V lost 1 base to trimming and J lost 8 bases, with 11 bases between them. Germline values: CDR1 MDHEN, CDR2 SYDVKM. The CDR3 is 13 amino acids. The DNA for the CDR3 is TGTGCCAGCAGTTTATCGGCCAGTGGGGGCTACACCTTC. Translating gives CASSLSASGGYTF.

The genes are TRBV28 and TRBJ2-7, with TRBD1 matching 7 bases. The CDR3 extends over 14 amino acids. Germline trimming cut 7 bases from V and 7 bases from J; bases unmatched to any gene: 13. From germline, CDR1 is MDHEN and CDR2 SYDVKM. CDR3 sequence (DNA): TGTGCCAGCATCTCCCAACAGGGGCCTTGGGAGCAGTACTTC. Translated: CASISQQGPWEQYF.

A remark on this clone: Different DNA sequences within this sample yield the same CDR3. The chain combines TRBV11-2 with TRBJ2-5; D is perhaps TRBD2 (6 bases). Germline CDR1 SGHAT, CDR2 FQNNGV. Deletions cut 1 base from V and 4 bases from J, with 10 bases between. There are 14 residues in the CDR3. CDR3 region: CASSLVSGGETQYF. The CDR3 region has the DNA TGTGCCAGCAGCTTAGTGTCCGGGGGAGAGACCCAGTACTTC.

In regard to this clone: This CDR3 is also generated by other DNA sequences in the sample. This chain links TRBV5-1 with TRBJ2-3, with a tentative D call TRBD1 (5 bases). Looked up from germline, CDR1 is SGHRS and CDR2 is YFSETQ. The CDR3 sequence is 14 residues long. Deletions cut 3 bases from V and 1 base from J, with 9 bases between. The CDR3 region has the DNA TGCGCCAGCAGCTCCAAGACAGGCACAGATACGCAGTATTTT. This sequence encodes CASSSKTGTDTQYF. Using reference TRBV5-1 and TRBJ2-3 for the parts outside the CDR3, the full variable domain is KAGVTQTPRYLIKTRGQQVTLSCSPISGHRSVSWYQQTPGQGLQFLFEYFSETQRNKGNFPGRFSGRQFSNSRSEMNVSTLELGDSALYLCASSSKTGTDTQYFGPGTRLTVL.

The J gene is TRBJ2-1, the V gene TRBV5-4; no clear D gene. Germline V gene lookup returns CDR1 SGHNT and CDR2 YYREEE (reference sequence). The CDR3 contains 13 residues. Deletions cut 5 bases from V and 0 bases from J, with 6 bases between. The CDR3 DNA follows: TGTGCCAGCAGATCGAGCTCCTACAATGAGCAGTTCTTC. It codes for CASRSSSYNEQFF.

The chain couples TRBV28 to TRBJ2-1, with TRBD2 identical over 7 bases. V shed 5 bases and J 3 bases; nucleotides not matched to a gene: 10. The CDR3 covers 16 residues. CDR1 and CDR2 from the germline V gene are MDHEN and SYDVKM. CDR3 amino acids: CASSPQRASGYNEQFF. CDR3 DNA sequence: TGTGCCAGCAGTCCCCAGAGGGCTAGCGGCTACAATGAGCAGTTCTTC.

This chain uses TRBV5-1 with TRBJ1-4, with TRBD1 matching over 10 bases. Germline V lookup: CDR1 SGHRS, CDR2 YFSETQ. Trimming at V came to 4 bases and at J to 3 bases, leaving 3 bases not matched to a gene. The CDR3 runs 15 residues. The CDR3 loop reads CASSRDRGSNEKLFF. The CDR3 DNA is TGCGCCAGCAGCAGGGACAGGGGCTCTAATGAAAAACTGTTTTTT.

The chain uses TRBV5-1 and TRBJ2-3; a weak D match, TRBD2 (6 bases). The V gene's germline CDR1 is SGHRS and CDR2 YFSETQ. The CDR3 consists of 15 residues. Trimming stripped 3 bases from V and 1 base from J, with 12 bases between. The chain's CDR3 is CASSWGDLGTDTQYF. The CDR3 nucleotides are TGCGCCAGCAGCTGGGGGGACTTGGGCACAGATACGCAGTATTTT.

The chain couples TRBV19 to TRBJ1-2, with a possible D match to TRBD1 (5 bases). Germline values: CDR1 LNHDA, CDR2 SQIVND (reference sequence). There are 13 residues in the CDR3. Trimming took off 4 bases at V and 2 bases at J, with 8 bases between the two ends. In DNA, the CDR3 is TGTGCCAGTAGTAAACAGGCGAACTATGGCTACACCTTC. Encoded protein: CASSKQANYGYTF.

The chain links TRBV7-2 to TRBJ1-1, with 7 bases aligning to TRBD1. The germline CDR1 and CDR2 sequences are SGHTA and FQGNSA. The CDR3 has 15 residues. The junction had 8 bases not matched to a gene; V was cut back by 6 bases and J by 1 base. The CDR3 DNA sequence: TGTGCCAGCAGACCCAAACAGGGGACGAACACTGAAGCTTTCTTT. This codes for CASRPKQGTNTEAFF.

This clone came up once. J is TRBJ2-6 and V is TRBV7-9; 8 positions match TRBD1. In germline, CDR1 is SEHNR, CDR2 FQNEAQ (reference sequence). The CDR3 has 18 amino acids. V lost 4 bases, J lost 1 base, and 9 bases stayed unmatched. The CDR3 coding sequence is TGTGCCAGCAGCTCTACTCCGGGACAGGAATCTGGGGCCAACGTCCTGACTTTC. This translates into CASSSTPGQESGANVLTF.

The rearrangement joins TRBV29-1 to TRBJ2-7, with 10 bases fitting TRBD2. The ends lost 7 bases at V and 2 bases at J; junction bases unmatched: 14. The CDR3 has 16 residues. Germline V lookup: CDR1 SQVTM, CDR2 ANQGSEA. As DNA, the CDR3 is TGCAGCGCAAGATCTCAACTAGCGGGGTTTCCCTACGAGCAGTACTTC. As protein: CSARSQLAGFPYEQYF.

J is TRBJ2-3 and V is TRBV7-6; the D is unclear. This CDR3 spans 16 amino acids. Trimming pared 7 bases from V and 2 bases from J, leaving 19 bases between. The germline V gene has CDR1 SGHVS and CDR2 FNYEAQ. The CDR3 loop is CASTPLGGAPTDTQYF. The CDR3 DNA follows: TGTGCCAGCACCCCATTAGGTGGAGCACCCACAGATACGCAGTATTTT.

The gene calls are TRBV6-7 and TRBJ2-3; perhaps TRBD2 as D (7 bases). TRBV6-7 is an ORF for which the function is uncertain. The length of the CDR3 is 16 residues. V lost 6 bases to trimming and J lost 0 bases, with 16 bases between them. Written as DNA, the CDR3 is TGTGCCAGCAGCCTCCGGGGGGCACCTAGCACAGATACGCAGTATTTT. Translation: CASSLRGAPSTDTQYF.

The chain recombines TRBV6-1 with TRBJ1-5, with no clear D. In germline, CDR1 is MNHNS, CDR2 SASEGT. The CDR3 sequence is 13 residues long. V lost 7 bases to trimming and J lost 2 bases, with 9 bases between them. Here the CDR3 reads CASITHGNQPQHF. The CDR3 region has the DNA TGTGCCAGCATAACCCACGGCAATCAGCCCCAGCATTTT.

CDR3: CASSLVEANYGYTF. CDR3 in DNA: TGTGCCAGCAGCTTAGTGGAGGCGAACTATGGCTACACCTTC. The V call is TRBV5-4, the J call TRBJ1-2; D gene ambiguous. Germline lookup yields CDR1 SGHNT and CDR2 YYREEE (reference sequence). Deletions cut 2 bases from V and 2 bases from J, with 10 bases between. The length of the CDR3 is 14 residues.

The chain has TRBV25-1 and TRBJ2-1; D is undetermined. Trimming took 3 bases from V and 5 from J, leaving 14 bases between them. Germline assignment: CDR1 MGHDK and CDR2 SYGVNS. The CDR3 has 15 residues. The CDR3 reads CASSDPPPKHNEQFF. CDR3 DNA sequence: TGTGCCAGCAGTGATCCACCTCCTAAACACAATGAGCAGTTCTTC.

The CDR3 sequence is CAWNRLAGYEQYF. In DNA form, the CDR3 reads TGTGCCTGGAATCGTCTAGCGGGCTACGAGCAGTACTTC. The chain combines TRBV30 with TRBJ2-7; 8 nucleotides line up with TRBD2. In germline, CDR1 is GTSNPN, CDR2 SVGIG (reference sequence). CDR3 length: 13 amino acids. J gave up 3 bases and V 4 bases, and 5 bases lay outside the gene matches.

The CDR3 DNA sequence: TGTGCCAGCAGAACGATCTACGGGACCCCGCGTGAGACCCAGTACTTC. Residues: CASRTIYGTPRETQYF. The rearrangement joins TRBV28 to TRBJ2-5; D could derive from TRBD1 or TRBD2 (5 bases each). V lost 6 bases and J lost 5, with 22 bases in between. The CDR3 contains 16 residues. The germline V gene encodes CDR1 MDHEN and CDR2 SYDVKM.

The chain links TRBV2 to TRBJ1-3, with D maybe TRBD1 (5 bases). Trimming stripped 2 bases from V and 9 bases from J, with 8 bases between. Germline V gives CDR1 SNHLY, CDR2 FYNNEI. CDR3 size: 12 residues. Written as DNA, the CDR3 is TGTGCCAGCAGTGAAAATAGGGGCACCATATATTTT. The encoded protein is CASSENRGTIYF.